This T cell receptor (beta chain) stems from a study of early T cells in non-severe SARS-CoV-2 infection. Looking at the study overall: Chains were not paired, and sequencing was done on bulk RNA from unsorted whole blood.

The table lists this clonotype with many counts. Its specificity is unknown. Points from the study as a whole: Matching results from VDJdb favored anti-spike CD8 responses, leaving private and CD4 specificities undetected.

This CDR3 has 13 residues. Germline V gene lookup returns CDR1 SGDLS and CDR2 YYNGEE. V was clipped by 4 bases and J by 7 bases, with 14 bases between them. The TCR library protocol attached unique molecular identifiers to the individual cDNA molecules. TCRdb used MiXCR to reprocess the 5' RACE reads, holding one entry per CDR3 protein. In the table there are roughly 58,000 distinct CDR3 sequences, 6.2% of which are singletons. The sequenced material came from whole blood. The clonotype originates from an adult who was a healthcare worker with PCR-confirmed SARS-CoV-2 infection or an uninfected control (not recorded which). The chain employs TRBV9 and TRBJ1-2, with D maybe TRBD1 (6 bases). The CDR3 region is CASSTTGISGYTF. The DNA for the CDR3 is TGTGCCAGCAGCACAACAGGGATCTCTGGCTACACCTTC.